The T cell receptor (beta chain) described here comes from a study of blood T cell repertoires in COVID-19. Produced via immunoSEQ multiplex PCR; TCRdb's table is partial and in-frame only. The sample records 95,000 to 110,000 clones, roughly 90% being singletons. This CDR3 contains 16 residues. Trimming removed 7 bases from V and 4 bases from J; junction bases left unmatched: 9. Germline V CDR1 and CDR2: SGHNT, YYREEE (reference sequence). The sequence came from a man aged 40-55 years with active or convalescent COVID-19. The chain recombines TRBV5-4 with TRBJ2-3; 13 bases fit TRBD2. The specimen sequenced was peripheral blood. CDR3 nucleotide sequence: TGTGCCAGCCAACGCGGACTAGCGGGAGTGTCAGATACGCAGTATTTT. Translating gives CASQRGLAGVSDTQYF.